Shown below are 7 T cell receptor beta chains from a single sample sequenced in a study of T cell responses to AZD1222 COVID-19 vaccine. Libraries were prepared by immunoSEQ multiplex PCR; TCRdb keeps only in-frame clonotypes and omits some of them. The data show roughly 140,000 clones, 80% to 95% seen once. Sample: peripheral blood, taken 28 days after the second AZD1222 dose. The source of these receptors is an adult who received the AZD1222 COVID-19 vaccine.

V usage is TRBV7-2 and J usage is TRBJ2-5, with a possible D match to TRBD1 (6 bases). V gave up 5 bases and J gave up 5 bases, with 12 bases separating them. Germline CDR1 is SGHTA and CDR2 is FQGNSA. This CDR3 spans 13 amino acids. CDR3: CASSQTGEETQYF. Written as DNA, the CDR3 is TGTGCCAGCAGCCAGACAGGAGAGGAGACCCAGTACTTC.

A single count supports this clone. The V and J genes are TRBV29-1 and TRBJ1-1; 8 bases match TRBD1. The CDR3 consists of 14 residues. CDR1 is SQVTM, CDR2 ANQGSEA, per germline. Trimming took 0 bases from V and 4 from J; bases not matched to a gene: 4. CDR3 amino acids: CSVEEATGGTEAFF. DNA of the CDR3: TGCAGCGTTGAAGAGGCTACAGGGGGCACTGAAGCTTTCTTT.

The gene calls are TRBV11-2 and TRBJ2-3; no clear D gene. The CDR3 has 16 amino acids. The V gene lost 0 bases and the J gene lost 2 bases, with 12 bases spanning the gap. CDR1 and CDR2 from the germline V gene are SGHAT and FQNNGV. The CDR3 DNA is TGTGCCAGCAGCTTAGATATTCGGCGGACCACAGATACGCAGTATTTT. This codes for CASSLDIRRTTDTQYF.

The CDR3: CASSSSGTGEWGDTQYF. In DNA, the CDR3 is TGTGCCAGCAGCTCAAGCGGGACGGGGGAGTGGGGAGATACGCAGTATTTT. This chain links TRBV7-9 with TRBJ2-3; TRBD2 matches 7 bases. The CDR3 contains 17 residues. V was clipped by 4 bases and J by 5 bases; unmatched bases: 15. Germline CDR1 is SEHNR and CDR2 is FQNEAQ (reference sequence).

The chain combines TRBV2 with TRBJ1-2; the match to TRBD1 covers 11 bases. The CDR3 totals 16 residues. Germline CDR1 SNHLY, CDR2 FYNNEI. The V and J ends lost 5 bases and 2 bases, in that order; junction bases with no gene match: 7. The chain's CDR3 is CASSPDRGPGNYGYTF. Here the CDR3 DNA reads TGTGCCAGCAGTCCGGACAGGGGGCCGGGAAACTATGGCTACACCTTC.

This clone has just one count. The gene calls are TRBV19 and TRBJ1-2; 11 bases are a match to TRBD1. This CDR3 spans 16 amino acids. In germline, CDR1 is LNHDA, CDR2 SQIVND (reference sequence). Trimming at V came to 5 bases and at J to 5 bases, leaving 10 bases not matched to a gene. As DNA, the CDR3 is TGTGCCAGTAGTCCCCCACGGACAGGGGGCAGGTATGGCTACACCTTC. The encoded protein is CASSPPRTGGRYGYTF.

The chain recombines TRBV28 with TRBJ1-2, with no clear D. This CDR3 has 16 amino acids. The germline V and J ends were trimmed by 4 bases and 7 bases, with 22 bases remaining between them. Germline CDR1 MDHEN, CDR2 SYDVKM. CDR3 amino acids: CASSSPRRGRKGGYTF. In DNA form, the CDR3 reads TGTGCCAGCAGTTCCCCCAGGCGGGGTAGAAAAGGTGGCTACACCTTC.